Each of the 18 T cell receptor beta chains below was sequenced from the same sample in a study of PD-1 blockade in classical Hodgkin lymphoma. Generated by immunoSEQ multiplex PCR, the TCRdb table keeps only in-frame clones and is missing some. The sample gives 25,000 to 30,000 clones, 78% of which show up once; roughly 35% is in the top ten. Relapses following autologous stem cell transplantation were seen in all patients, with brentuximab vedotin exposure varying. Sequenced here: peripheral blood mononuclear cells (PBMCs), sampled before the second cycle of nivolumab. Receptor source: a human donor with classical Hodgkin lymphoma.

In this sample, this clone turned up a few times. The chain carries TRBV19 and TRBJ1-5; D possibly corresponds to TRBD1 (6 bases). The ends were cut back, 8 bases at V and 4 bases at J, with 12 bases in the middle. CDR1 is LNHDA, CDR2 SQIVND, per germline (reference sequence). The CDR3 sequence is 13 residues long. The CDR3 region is CASSRDTNQPQHF. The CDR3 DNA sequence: TGTGCCAGTTCGAGGGACACTAATCAGCCCCAGCATTTT.

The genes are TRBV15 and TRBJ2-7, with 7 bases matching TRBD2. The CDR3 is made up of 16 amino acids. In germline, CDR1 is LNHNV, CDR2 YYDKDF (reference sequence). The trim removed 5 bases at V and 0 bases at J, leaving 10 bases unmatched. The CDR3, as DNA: TGTGCCACCAGCCGCCTGCCGGGGGGAAGCTCCTACGAGCAGTACTTC. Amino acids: CATSRLPGGSSYEQYF.

For the CDR3, the DNA is TGCGCCAGCAGCTCCGGACAGGGGGATTCACCCCTCCACTTT. It specifies CASSSGQGDSPLHF. The rearrangement links TRBV5-1 to TRBJ1-6, with 10 bases that match TRBD1. Germline lookup yields CDR1 SGHRS and CDR2 YFSETQ. The CDR3 has 14 amino acids. Trimming removed 3 bases from V and 8 bases from J; junction bases left unmatched: 2.

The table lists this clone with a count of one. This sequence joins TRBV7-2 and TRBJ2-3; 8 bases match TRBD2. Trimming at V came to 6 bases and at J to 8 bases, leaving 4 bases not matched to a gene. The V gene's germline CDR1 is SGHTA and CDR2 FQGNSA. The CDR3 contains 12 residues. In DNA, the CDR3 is TGTGCCAGCAGTCGGGGGGGGTTTACGCAGTATTTT. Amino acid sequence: CASSRGGFTQYF. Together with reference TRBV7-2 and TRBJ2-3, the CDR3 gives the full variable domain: GAGVSQSPSNKVTEKGKDVELRCDPISGHTALYWYRQSLGQGLEFLIYFQGNSAPDKSGLPSDRFSAERTGGSVSTLTIQRTQQEDSAVYLCASSRGGFTQYFGPGTRLTVL.

CDR3 residues: CASSVTDLAYEQYF. The CDR3 region has the DNA TGTGCCAGCAGCGTCACAGATTTAGCCTACGAGCAGTACTTC. The V and J genes are TRBV9 and TRBJ2-7; D remains ambiguous. Trimming removed 2 bases at V and 2 bases at J, with 11 bases between. There are 14 residues in the CDR3. Per the germline V gene, CDR1 is SGDLS and CDR2 is YYNGEE.

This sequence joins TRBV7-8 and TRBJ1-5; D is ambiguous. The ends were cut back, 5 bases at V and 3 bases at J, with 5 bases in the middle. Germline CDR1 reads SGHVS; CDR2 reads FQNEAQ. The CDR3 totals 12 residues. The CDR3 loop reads CASSANNQPQHF. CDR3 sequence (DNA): TGTGCCAGCAGCGCTAACAATCAGCCCCAGCATTTT.

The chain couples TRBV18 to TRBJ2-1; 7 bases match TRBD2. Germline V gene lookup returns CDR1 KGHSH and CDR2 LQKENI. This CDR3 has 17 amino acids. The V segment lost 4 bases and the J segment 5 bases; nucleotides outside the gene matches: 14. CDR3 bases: TGTGCCAGCTCACTATCCTTACTGGGCGGGGGAAACAATGAGCAGTTCTTC. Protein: CASSLSLLGGGNNEQFF. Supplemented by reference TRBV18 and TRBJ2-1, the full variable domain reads NAGVMQNPRHLVRRRGQEARLRCSPMKGHSHVYWYRQLPEEGLKFMVYLQKENIIDESGMPKERFSAEFPKEGPSILRIQQVVRGDSAAYFCASSLSLLGGGNNEQFFGPGTRLTVL.

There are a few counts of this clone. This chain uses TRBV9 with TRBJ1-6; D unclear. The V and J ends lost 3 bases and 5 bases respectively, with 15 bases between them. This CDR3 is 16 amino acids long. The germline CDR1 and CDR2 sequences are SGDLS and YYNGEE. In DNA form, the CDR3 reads TGTGCCAGCAGCGCCCATGTGGGTCCAGATAATTCACCCCTCCACTTT. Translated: CASSAHVGPDNSPLHF.

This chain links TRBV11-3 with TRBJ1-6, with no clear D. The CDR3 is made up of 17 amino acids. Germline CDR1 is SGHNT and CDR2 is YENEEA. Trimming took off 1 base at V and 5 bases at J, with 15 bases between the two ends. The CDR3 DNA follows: TGTGCCAGCAGCTTAGGGGTGACGGTTATCGATAATTCACCCCTCCACTTT. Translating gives CASSLGVTVIDNSPLHF.

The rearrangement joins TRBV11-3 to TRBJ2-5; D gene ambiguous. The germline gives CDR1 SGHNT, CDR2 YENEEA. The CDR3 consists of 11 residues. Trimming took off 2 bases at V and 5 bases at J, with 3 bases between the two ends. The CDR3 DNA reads TGTGCCAGCAGCTTATCTGAGACCCAGTACTTC. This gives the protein CASSLSETQYF.

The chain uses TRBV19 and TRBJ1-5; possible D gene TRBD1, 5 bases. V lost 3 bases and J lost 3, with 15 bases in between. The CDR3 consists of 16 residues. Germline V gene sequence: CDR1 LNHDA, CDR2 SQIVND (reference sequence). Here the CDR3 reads CASSMVAHGANQPQHF. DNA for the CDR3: TGTGCCAGTAGTATGGTCGCCCATGGGGCCAATCAGCCCCAGCATTTT.

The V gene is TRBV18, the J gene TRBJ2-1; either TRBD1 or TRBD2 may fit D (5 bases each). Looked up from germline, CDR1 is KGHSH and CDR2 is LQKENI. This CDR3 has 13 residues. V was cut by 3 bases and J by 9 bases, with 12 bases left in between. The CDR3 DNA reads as TGTGCCAGCTCACCCGGGACCTGGGGTGAGCAGTTCTTC. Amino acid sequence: CASSPGTWGEQFF.

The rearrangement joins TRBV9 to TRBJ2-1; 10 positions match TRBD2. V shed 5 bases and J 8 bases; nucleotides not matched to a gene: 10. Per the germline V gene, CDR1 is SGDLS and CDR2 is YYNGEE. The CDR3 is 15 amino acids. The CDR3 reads CASRRSGGASDEQFF. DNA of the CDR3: TGTGCCAGCAGGCGAAGCGGGGGGGCCTCGGATGAGCAGTTCTTC.

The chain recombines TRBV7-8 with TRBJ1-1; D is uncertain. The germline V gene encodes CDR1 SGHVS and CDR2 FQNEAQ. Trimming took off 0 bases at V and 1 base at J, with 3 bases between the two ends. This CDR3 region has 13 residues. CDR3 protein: CASSLAENTEAFF. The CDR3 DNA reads TGTGCCAGCAGCTTAGCGGAGAACACTGAAGCTTTCTTT. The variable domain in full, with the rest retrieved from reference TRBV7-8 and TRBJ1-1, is GAGVSQSPRYKVAKRGQDVALRCDPISGHVSLFWYQQALGQGPEFLTYFQNEAQLDKSGLPSDRFFAERPEGSVSTLKIQRTQQEDSAVYLCASSLAENTEAFFGQGTRLTVV.

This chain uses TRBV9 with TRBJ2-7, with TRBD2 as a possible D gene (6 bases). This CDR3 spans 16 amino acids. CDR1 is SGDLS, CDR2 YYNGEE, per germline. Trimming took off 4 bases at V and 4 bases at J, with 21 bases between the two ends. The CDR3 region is CASSLSWRRGEYEQYF. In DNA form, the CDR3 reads TGTGCCAGCAGCCTTAGTTGGAGGCGGGGCGAATACGAGCAGTACTTC.

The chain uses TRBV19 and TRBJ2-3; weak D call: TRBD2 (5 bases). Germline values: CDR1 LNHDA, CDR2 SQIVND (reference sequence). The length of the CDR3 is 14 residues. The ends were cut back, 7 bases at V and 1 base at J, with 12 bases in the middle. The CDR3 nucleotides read TGTGCCAGTAACGGGCGGACTCGCACAGATACGCAGTATTTT. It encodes CASNGRTRTDTQYF.

The CDR3 DNA is TGTGCCAGCTCACCAGGGGCGGTCTCTTCCTACGAGCAGTACTTC. Protein product: CASSPGAVSSYEQYF. The genes are TRBV18 and TRBJ2-7, with a possible D match to TRBD1 (5 bases). Germline CDR1 KGHSH, CDR2 LQKENI. Between the trimmed V and J ends, which lost 2 bases and 1 base, there was a span of 12 bases. CDR3 length: 15 amino acids.

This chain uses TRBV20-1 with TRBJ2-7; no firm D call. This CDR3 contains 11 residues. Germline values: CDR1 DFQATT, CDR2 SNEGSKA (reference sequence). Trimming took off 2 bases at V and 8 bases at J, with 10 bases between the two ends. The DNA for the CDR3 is TGCAGTGCTAGACCAGCTACGAAGCAGTACTTC. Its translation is CSARPATKQYF.